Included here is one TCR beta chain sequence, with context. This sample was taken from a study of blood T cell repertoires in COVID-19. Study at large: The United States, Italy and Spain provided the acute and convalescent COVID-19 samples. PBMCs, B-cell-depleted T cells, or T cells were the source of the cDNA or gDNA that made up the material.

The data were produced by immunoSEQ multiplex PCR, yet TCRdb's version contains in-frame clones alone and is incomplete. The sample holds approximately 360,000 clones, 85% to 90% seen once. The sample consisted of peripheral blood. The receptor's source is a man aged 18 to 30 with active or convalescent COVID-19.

The CDR3 DNA is TGTGCCAGCAGTTACTCGAATAGGGGGAACACCGGGGAGCTGTTTTTT. This sequence encodes CASSYSNRGNTGELFF. V is TRBV6-2 or TRBV6-3 and J is TRBJ2-2, with D perhaps TRBD1 (5 bases). Looked up from germline, CDR1 is MNHEY and CDR2 is SVGEGT. The V end was cut by 0 bases, the J end by 1 base, with 9 bases between. This CDR3 contains 16 residues.